The 3 T cell receptor beta chains presented below share a single source sample, sequenced in a study of tumor-infiltrating lymphocytes in primary liver carcinoma. The researchers produced TCR beta cDNA from roughly 500 ng total RNA with a constant-region primer. Libraries covering TCR beta were generated through three nested multiplex PCR rounds (using a slightly modified ARM-PCR). Use of TRBV1-TRBV30 forward primers with a C-beta reverse primer characterized the first two PCR rounds, which lasted roughly 9 cycles each. TCRdb reanalysed the multiplex PCR reads using MiXCR and keeps one entry per CDR3 protein. Among about 70,000 distinct CDR3 sequences listed, approximately 70% were seen once. The tissue used was unsorted bulk material of roughly 17-34 mg. RNA and DNA were co-extracted from it with the AllPrep DNA/RNA mini kit. Sequenced input: liver tumor tissue from sampling region 4. The subset denotes: tumor region T4, right-lateral pole. The receptors here all came from a man aged 35-49 years with primary liver carcinoma and hepatitis B virus infection.

Worth noting for this clonotype: With a much larger clone just one base away, this may be a read error. The rearrangement uses TRBV11-2 and TRBJ2-3, with unresolved D. The length of the CDR3 is 14 residues. Germline CDR1 SGHAT, CDR2 FQNNGV. The CDR3 loop is CASSLKRGTDTRYF. In DNA, the CDR3 is TGTGCCAGCAGCTTAAAAAGAGGCACAGATACGCGGTATTTT.

This clonotype has a count of ten or more. This chain connects TRBV12-3 or TRBV12-4 to TRBJ1-5, with D hard to call. The CDR3 contains 14 residues. Trimming removed 0 bases from V and 5 bases from J, with 8 bases in between. The CDR3 sequence is CASSLATSDQPQHF. Written as DNA, the CDR3 is TGTGCCAGCAGTTTAGCAACCTCAGATCAGCCCCAGCATTTT.

Comments on this clonotype: The germline gene is not matched at one end of the junction; a read error may be the cause. The V and J genes are TRBV4-1 and TRBJ1-1; D might be TRBD1 (5 bases). The CDR3 is 14 amino acids. Germline V lookup: CDR1 MGHRA, CDR2 YSYEKL. The CDR3 loop is CASNQVTGGAEAFF. The CDR3, as DNA: TGCGCCAGCAACCAAGTTACAGGAGGCGCGGAAGCTTTCTTT.